Following are 2 T cell receptor beta chains from one sample sequenced in a study of shared clonotypes between healthy human individuals. Sequenced by immunoSEQ multiplex PCR; TCRdb stores in-frame clones only, minus some. The sample consists of a few million clones, nearly 97% of them appearing once. The sample was naive CD4+ T cells sorted from blood. The subset was: CD45RA+ positively selected. Receptors were obtained from a young man in good health.

V usage is TRBV11-2 and J usage is TRBJ2-3; 7 bases match TRBD1. Looked up from germline, CDR1 is SGHAT and CDR2 is FQNNGV. The CDR3 runs 17 residues. Trimming cost V 3 bases and J 3 bases; bases outside gene matches: 12. The CDR3 region has the DNA TGTGCCAGCAGCTTTTTGGGTAGGGGACAGAGAACAGATACGCAGTATTTT. It is translated as CASSFLGRGQRTDTQYF.

This clone was seen only once. The chain has TRBV7-8 and TRBJ1-2; D uncertain. In germline, CDR1 is SGHVS, CDR2 FQNEAQ. The CDR3 consists of 12 residues. V was shortened by 5 bases and J by 8 bases, with 12 bases between the two germline ends. The CDR3 protein is CASSQTALGYTF. CDR3 DNA sequence: TGTGCCAGCAGCCAAACAGCCTTGGGCTACACCTTC.